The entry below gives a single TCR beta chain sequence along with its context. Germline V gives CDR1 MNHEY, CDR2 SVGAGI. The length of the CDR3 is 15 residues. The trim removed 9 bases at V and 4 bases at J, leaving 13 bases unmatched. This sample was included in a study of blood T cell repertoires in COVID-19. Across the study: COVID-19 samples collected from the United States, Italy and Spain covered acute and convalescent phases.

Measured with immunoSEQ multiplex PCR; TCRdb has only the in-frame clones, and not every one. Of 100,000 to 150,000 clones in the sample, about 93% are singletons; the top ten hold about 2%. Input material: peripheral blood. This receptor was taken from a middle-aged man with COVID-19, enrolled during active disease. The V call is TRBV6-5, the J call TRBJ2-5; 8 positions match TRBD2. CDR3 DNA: TGTGCCAGTAAGGAAGCGGGAGTTGGTGTAGAGACCCAGTACTTC. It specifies CASKEAGVGVETQYF.